One and the same sample provided the 5 T cell receptor beta chains below, sequenced in a study of human T cells and chemical hapten exposure (dated by TCRdb to about 2021). The time point label corresponds to: patch test 2, 6 weeks after DPC sensitization. In the paper's terms, the treatment or condition label means: therapeutic diphenylcyclopropenone sensitization with weekly scalp DPC. The library was obtained by RACE. Reads for this sample came from a NextSeq 500. Through fastp at Q25 and MiXCR, TCRdb rebuilt clones from the public reads, retaining in-frame beta chains. Here each entry gathers all rows of one CDR3 protein and keeps the most common genes and DNA. This sample has approximately 68,000 distinct CDR3 sequences in its table, and 8.5% of those were observed once. Jointly, the top ten make up around 3% of the sample. Sequenced here: whole blood, sampled in connection with sensitization to the hapten diphenylcyclopropenone (DPC). These receptors were collected from a woman aged 45-59 years with alopecia areata. Some clones in this sample may be carry-over from other donors' samples.

A few counts support this clonotype. The chain recombines TRBV12-3 or TRBV12-4 with TRBJ2-1; D is possibly TRBD1 (5 bases). The CDR3 runs to 14 residues. The V end lost 2 bases, the J end lost 6 bases, and 11 bases lay between the germline ends. The CDR3 DNA sequence: TGTGCCAGCAGTTTACTGCAGGGCCCCAATGAGCAGTTCTTC. Amino acid sequence: CASSLLQGPNEQFF.

This clonotype was counted many times. The chain employs TRBV28 and TRBJ2-3; weak D call: TRBD2 (6 bases). CDR3 size: 15 residues. The V end lost 1 base, the J end lost 5 bases, and 13 bases lay between the germline ends. Per the germline V gene, CDR1 is MDHEN and CDR2 is SYDVKM. The CDR3 DNA reads TGTGCCAGCAGTTTATTGCGGGGCTTAAGAGATACGCAGTATTTT. Translation gives CASSLLRGLRDTQYF.

This clonotype was seen a few times. This sequence joins TRBV4-2 and TRBJ1-6; 10 positions match TRBD1. The germline gives CDR1 LGHNA, CDR2 YNFKEQ. There are 16 residues in the CDR3. After removal of 0 bases from V and 7 bases from J, the junction contained 3 bases not matched to a gene. DNA for the CDR3: TGTGCCAGCAGCCAAGATGGGACAGGGGCAAATTCACCCCTCCACTTT. Residues: CASSQDGTGANSPLHF.

DNA for the CDR3: TGTGCCAGCTCAGACACCGGGGAGCTGTTTTTT. It specifies CASSDTGELFF. This chain joins TRBV18 and TRBJ2-2; D not certain. The germline V gene encodes CDR1 KGHSH and CDR2 LQKENI. This CDR3 spans 11 amino acids. V was pared by 5 bases and J by 3 bases, with 1 base between.

This clonotype came up a few times. The chain carries TRBV9 and TRBJ2-7; 8 bases line up with TRBD1. The V gene's germline CDR1 is SGDLS and CDR2 YYNGEE. The CDR3 length is 14 residues. The junction had 4 bases not matched to a gene; V was cut back by 3 bases and J by 2 bases. CDR3 DNA sequence: TGTGCCAGCAGCGGGACAGGGCCCCCCTACGAGCAGTACTTC. It is translated as CASSGTGPPYEQYF.